Following are 17 T cell receptor beta chains from one sample sequenced in a study of T cell responses to AZD1222 COVID-19 vaccine. Libraries were prepared by immunoSEQ multiplex PCR; TCRdb keeps only in-frame clonotypes and omits some of them. The sample contains some 120,000 clones, 84% of which appear only once. The source was peripheral blood, collected 28 days after the second AZD1222 dose. Receptors originate from an adult who received the AZD1222 COVID-19 vaccine.

The genes are TRBV9 and TRBJ1-1; D uncertain. This CDR3 has 14 amino acids. Germline V CDR1 and CDR2: SGDLS, YYNGEE. Trimming removed 0 bases from V and 0 bases from J, with 6 bases in between. DNA of the CDR3: TGTGCCAGCAGCGTAGACACGATGAACACTGAAGCTTTCTTT. It codes for CASSVDTMNTEAFF.

This chain links TRBV28 with TRBJ1-1, with a weak D call TRBD1 (5 bases). Trimming removed 7 bases at V and 4 bases at J, with 16 bases between. The CDR3 covers 14 residues. CDR1 and CDR2 from the germline V gene are MDHEN and SYDVKM. CDR3 sequence reads: CASILMPGATEAFF. The CDR3, as DNA: TGTGCCAGCATCCTAATGCCCGGGGCCACTGAAGCTTTCTTT.

The sample holds a few counts of this clone. The gene calls are TRBV3-1 (or the pseudogene TRBV3-2) and TRBJ2-2, with D unresolved. Trimming took off 4 bases at V and 5 bases at J, with 5 bases between the two ends. In germline, CDR1 is LGHDT, CDR2 YNNKEL (reference sequence). CDR3 size: 12 residues. The DNA for the CDR3 is TGTGCCAGCAGCCCCCGGACCGGGGAGCTGTTTTTT. It yields the protein CASSPRTGELFF.

The table lists this clone with a count of one. The rearrangement uses TRBV28 and TRBJ1-1; D might be TRBD1 (5 bases). The CDR3 is 14 amino acids. Looked up from germline, CDR1 is MDHEN and CDR2 is SYDVKM. V was clipped by 1 base and J by 5 bases, with 11 bases between them. CDR3 bases: TGTGCCAGCAGTTTATCCTGGGGGGGTACTGAAGCTTTCTTT. The encoded protein is CASSLSWGGTEAFF.

This clone was seen just once. The chain recombines TRBV3-1 (or the pseudogene TRBV3-2) with TRBJ1-1; TRBD1 aligns across 8 bases. V gave up 4 bases and J gave up 3 bases; unmatched junction bases: 16. CDR1 and CDR2 (germline): LGHDT, YNNKEL (reference sequence). This CDR3 has 18 residues. The DNA for the CDR3 is TGTGCCAGCAGCCCGGTCGTGTCCGGGACAGGAGAACACACTGAAGCTTTCTTT. Protein: CASSPVVSGTGEHTEAFF.

CDR3: CASSYSTGSNQPQHF. Written as DNA, the CDR3 is TGTGCCAGCAGTTACTCGACAGGAAGCAATCAGCCCCAGCATTTT. This sequence joins TRBV6-5 and TRBJ1-5; a possible D gene is TRBD1 (6 bases). Trimming removed 0 bases at V and 1 base at J, with 7 bases between. The CDR3 has 15 amino acids. CDR1 and CDR2 (germline): MNHEY, SVGAGI.

The chain couples TRBV7-8 to TRBJ2-7, with 7 bases matching TRBD2. The CDR3 has 16 residues. The germline V gene has CDR1 SGHVS and CDR2 FQNEAQ. V was pared by 1 base and J by 6 bases, with 12 bases of the junction left unmatched. The CDR3 here is CASSLVVKRGRTEQYF. The CDR3 DNA reads TGTGCCAGCAGCTTAGTGGTCAAGCGGGGTAGAACCGAGCAGTACTTC.

This chain links TRBV28 with TRBJ1-2, with TRBD1 matching over 12 bases. V lost 11 bases to trimming and J lost 8 bases; unmatched junction nucleotides: 9. This CDR3 spans 13 amino acids. Looked up from germline, CDR1 is MDHEN and CDR2 is SYDVKM. The CDR3 region is CASRGQGAIGYTF. CDR3 bases: TGTGCCTCTCGGGGACAGGGGGCGATAGGCTACACCTTC.

The V and J genes are TRBV6-6 and TRBJ2-1; D is ambiguous. Trimming pared 6 bases from V and 0 bases from J, leaving 9 bases between. CDR1 is MNHNY and CDR2 is SVGAGI in the germline V gene (reference sequence). The CDR3 consists of 14 residues. CDR3: CASRIQSSYNEQFF. The CDR3 DNA is TGTGCCAGCAGGATCCAAAGCTCCTACAATGAGCAGTTCTTC.

On this clone: This CDR3 is missing its conserved last phenylalanine or tryptophan, likely due to a read error. V usage is TRBV4-3 and J usage is TRBJ1-6; D is uncertain. V shed 0 bases and J shed 10 bases, with 13 bases lying between them. The germline gives CDR1 LGHNA, CDR2 YSLEER. The CDR3 spans 15 residues. The CDR3 loop reads CASSQDGRSGSPLHS. As DNA, the CDR3 is TGCGCCAGCAGCCAAGACGGACGGTCAGGATCACCCCTCCACTCT.

The rearrangement links TRBV20-1 to TRBJ1-2; no clear D. The CDR3 spans 12 residues. The germline V gene encodes CDR1 DFQATT and CDR2 SNEGSKA (reference sequence). The ends were cut back, 3 bases at V and 5 bases at J, with 10 bases in the middle. The CDR3 DNA sequence: TGCAGTGCTAGTGAAACCTTTTATGGCTACACCTTC. This encodes CSASETFYGYTF.

The V call is TRBV28, the J call TRBJ1-5, with D unclear. Trimming shortened V by 4 bases and J by 4 bases, and 5 bases separated the two germline ends. The CDR3 has 12 residues. CDR1 MDHEN and CDR2 SYDVKM come from the germline V gene. CDR3 amino acids: CASSSENQPQHF. CDR3 DNA sequence: TGTGCCAGCAGTTCGGAAAATCAGCCCCAGCATTTT.

This chain links TRBV13 with TRBJ1-6, with a weak D call TRBD1 (5 bases). The CDR3 loop spans 16 amino acids. V lost 5 bases and J lost 10, with 21 bases in between. Germline CDR1 reads PRHDT; CDR2 reads FYEKMQ (reference sequence). The DNA for the CDR3 is TGTGCCAGCAGCCCCGGGGGACTGGGGGGAAGATCACCCCTCCACTTT. Amino acids: CASSPGGLGGRSPLHF.

The chain has TRBV5-5 and TRBJ1-1, with 7 bases lining up with TRBD1. Per the germline V gene, CDR1 is SGHKS and CDR2 is YYEKEE (reference sequence). CDR3 length: 15 residues. V dropped 3 bases and J dropped 0; count of bases not matched to a gene: 5. CDR3 coding DNA: TGTGCCAGCAGCTCCGACAGGGCCTTGAACACTGAAGCTTTCTTT. This encodes CASSSDRALNTEAFF.

The chain links TRBV9 to TRBJ2-7, with 10 bases identical to TRBD1. The V gene's germline CDR1 is SGDLS and CDR2 YYNGEE. Germline trimming cut 3 bases from V and 4 bases from J; bases unmatched to any gene: 13. This CDR3 comprises 17 residues. The CDR3 DNA reads as TGTGCCAGCAGCGCCGGGACAGGGGCGGTTAATGTGTACGAGCAGTACTTC. It translates to CASSAGTGAVNVYEQYF.

The V gene is TRBV7-9, the J gene TRBJ1-6; D is uncertain. The length of the CDR3 is 13 residues. Trimming removed 1 base from V and 8 bases from J, with 6 bases in between. CDR1 is SEHNR and CDR2 is FQNEAQ in the germline V gene (reference sequence). The CDR3 region has the DNA TGTGCCAGCAGCTTAGGGCGCGATTCACCCCTCCACTTT. This encodes CASSLGRDSPLHF.

The chain carries TRBV3-1 (or the pseudogene TRBV3-2) and TRBJ1-4; D is unresolved. Germline CDR1 is LGHDT and CDR2 is YNNKEL (reference sequence). The length of the CDR3 is 15 residues. Trimming took 4 bases from V and 0 from J, leaving 9 bases between them. The CDR3 DNA is TGTGCCAGCAGCCTGACCCCCGCAACTAATGAAAAACTGTTTTTT. Residues: CASSLTPATNEKLFF.